This T cell receptor beta chain was retrieved from a study of T cell clusters in autoimmune cytopenias. Each sample's input was 200 to 300 ng genomic DNA, 38,000 or so genome equivalents. Multiplex touch-down PCR amplified TRB using TRB-A and TRB-B pools in one tube. TCRdb processed the multiplex PCR reads again and assigns one entry to each CDR3 protein, with no DNA. Its listing shows 6,100 or so distinct CDR3 sequences. These data were likewise used in another study, on T cell repertoires in aging, cancer and after chemotherapy. That paper notes: Across the chemotherapy interval, each cancer cohort showed higher median generation probability, suggesting thymic rebound.

Source material: peripheral blood. The clonotype originates from a human donor in good health.

CDR3 residues: CASSLAPRGGDEQYF. The chain is built from TRBV5-5 and TRBJ2-7; TCRdb designates TRBD1, a call that cannot be tested without DNA. The CDR3 is made up of 15 amino acids. Germline CDR1 and CDR2: SGHKS and YYEKEE (reference sequence).